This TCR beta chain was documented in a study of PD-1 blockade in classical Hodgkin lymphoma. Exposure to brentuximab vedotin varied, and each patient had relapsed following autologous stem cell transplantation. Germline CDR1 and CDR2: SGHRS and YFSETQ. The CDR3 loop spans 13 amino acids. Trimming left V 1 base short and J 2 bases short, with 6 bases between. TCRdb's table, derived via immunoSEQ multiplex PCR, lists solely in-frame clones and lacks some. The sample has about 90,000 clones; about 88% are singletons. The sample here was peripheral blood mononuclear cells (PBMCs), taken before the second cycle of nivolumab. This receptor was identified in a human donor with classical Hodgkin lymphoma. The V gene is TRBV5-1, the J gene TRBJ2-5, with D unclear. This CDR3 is CASSLYSQETQYF. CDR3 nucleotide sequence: TGCGCCAGCAGCTTGTACTCACAAGAGACCCAGTACTTC. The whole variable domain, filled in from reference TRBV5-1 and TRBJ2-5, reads KAGVTQTPRYLIKTRGQQVTLSCSPISGHRSVSWYQQTPGQGLQFLFEYFSETQRNKGNFPGRFSGRQFSNSRSEMNVSTLELGDSALYLCASSLYSQETQYFGPGTRLLVL.